This entry concerns a single T cell receptor (beta chain). Its antigen is not known. These data belong to a study of cytomegalovirus exposure and HLA in healthy donors. Study-wide context: A prior study identified 110 million or so unique TCR beta sequences from about 180 million T cells.

Study-wide findings and caveats: Fewer N-insertions than the approximately 680-donor mean were reportedly shown by an Asian-associated ancestry cluster in a later analysis. Investigators reported approximately 170 TCR beta chains as tied to cytomegalovirus. Later analysis demonstrated an association between a missense DCLRE1C variant and TCR beta V- and J-gene trimming.

Germline CDR1 is GTSNPN and CDR2 is SVGIG (reference sequence). The CDR3 is made up of 14 amino acids. Trimming at V came to 4 bases and at J to 0 bases, leaving 2 bases not matched to a gene. The primer mix had 60 Vbeta and 13 Jbeta primers. Assay used: immunoSEQ multiplex PCR; TCRdb lists only in-frame clones, some missing. The repertoire has 200,000 to 250,000 clones, around 80% of them found once; the top ten carry 0.47%. The clonotype originates from a boy between 10 and 17 years old in good health and CMV-seronegative. The sample was PBMCs. V usage is TRBV30 and J usage is TRBJ2-1; TRBD2 matches 8 bases. CDR3 residues: CAWNSGASYNEQFF. Written as DNA, the CDR3 is TGTGCCTGGAATAGCGGGGCCTCCTACAATGAGCAGTTCTTC.